What follows is one T cell receptor (beta chain) and its context. This sample was included in a study of cytomegalovirus exposure and HLA in healthy donors. With 60 Vbeta and 13 Jbeta primers, the PCR was carried out. TCRdb's copy holds only in-frame clones and misses some; the assay was immunoSEQ multiplex PCR. Recorded here are 150,000 or so clones; the top ten clones represent less than 2%. Whereas donors were nominally healthy upon sampling, unrecorded immune exposures were probable. Source material: PBMCs. The receptor was derived from a man between 18 and 29 years old in good health and CMV-seronegative.

The CDR3 DNA reads as TGTGCCAGCAGTTTATCATTGCTGAGAGTAAATGGTTTCACTGAAGCTTTCTTT. It translates to CASSLSLLRVNGFTEAFF. The genes are TRBV27 and TRBJ1-1; D uncertain. CDR3 length: 18 amino acids. Germline V gene data show CDR1 as MNHEY and CDR2 as SMNVEV (reference sequence). V was shortened by 0 bases and J by 4 bases, with 21 bases between the two germline ends.